The 30 T cell receptor beta chains below were found in one sample sequenced in a study of cytomegalovirus exposure and HLA in healthy donors. Researchers ran the PCR with 60 Vbeta and 13 Jbeta primers. The protocol was immunoSEQ multiplex PCR, while the TCRdb copy is restricted to in-frame clones and leaves out a portion. Of roughly 200,000 clones listed, around three quarters are singletons. The specimen sequenced was PBMCs. The receptors derive from a woman in her twenties or thirties in good health and CMV-seropositive.

The J gene is TRBJ2-1, the V gene TRBV27; 10 positions match TRBD2. This CDR3 has 17 residues. CDR1 is MNHEY and CDR2 is SMNVEV in the germline V gene (reference sequence). After removal of 2 bases from V and 6 bases from J, the junction contained 10 bases not matched to a gene. In DNA, the CDR3 is TGTGCCAGCAGTTTACTTGGGGTAGCGGGGGGCACCAATGAGCAGTTCTTC. This codes for CASSLLGVAGGTNEQFF.

With regard to this clone: One junction end disagrees with the germline gene, perhaps due to a read error. This CDR3 is also generated by other DNA sequences in the sample. The rearrangement uses TRBV11-3 and TRBJ2-1; D is uncertain. Germline V gives CDR1 SGHNT, CDR2 YENEEA. The CDR3 covers 11 residues. The CDR3 nucleotides are TGCGCCAGCAGCCGTGTGAATGAGCAGTTCTTC. It codes for CASSRVNEQFF.

The V and J genes are TRBV5-4 and TRBJ1-4; D unclear. The V end was cut by 0 bases, the J end by 5 bases, with 14 bases between. Germline assignment: CDR1 SGHNT and CDR2 YYREEE (reference sequence). The CDR3 loop spans 16 amino acids. In DNA form, the CDR3 reads TGTGCCAGCAGCTTGGCGTTCGGGGTTTCCAATGAAAAACTGTTTTTT. Encoded protein: CASSLAFGVSNEKLFF.

This clone came up once. V and J are TRBV7-2 and TRBJ1-5, with D unresolved. From germline, CDR1 is SGHTA and CDR2 FQGNSA. V dropped 4 bases and J dropped 6 bases, with 10 bases sitting between them. The CDR3 covers 13 residues. CDR3 protein: CASSSPPGQPQHF. The CDR3 nucleotides read TGTGCCAGCAGCTCTCCCCCGGGTCAGCCCCAGCATTTT. The whole variable domain, remainder taken from reference TRBV7-2 and TRBJ1-5, is GAGVSQSPSNKVTEKGKDVELRCDPISGHTALYWYRQSLGQGLEFLIYFQGNSAPDKSGLPSDRFSAERTGGSVSTLTIQRTQQEDSAVYLCASSSPPGQPQHFGDGTRLSIL.

This clone has only a few counts. This sequence joins TRBV4-1 and TRBJ1-2, with a tentative D call TRBD1 (6 bases). Germline V gene sequence: CDR1 MGHRA, CDR2 YSYEKL. The germline V and J ends were trimmed by 4 bases and 3 bases, with 9 bases remaining between them. CDR3 length: 13 residues. CDR3 sequence: CASSPYRDYGYTF. CDR3 nucleotide sequence: TGCGCCAGCAGCCCTTACAGGGACTATGGCTACACCTTC.

This chain connects TRBV7-2 to TRBJ2-4; 8 bases map to TRBD1. Germline V gene lookup returns CDR1 SGHTA and CDR2 FQGNSA. The CDR3 contains 18 residues. V lost 6 bases and J lost 5; bases outside the gene matches: 18. The CDR3 reads CASSGGQGAPFQENIQYF. CDR3 DNA: TGTGCCAGCAGTGGGGGGCAGGGGGCACCTTTCCAAGAAAACATTCAGTACTTC.

The gene calls are TRBV4-3 and TRBJ2-1, with D perhaps TRBD2 (7 bases). Trimming removed 3 bases at V and 9 bases at J, with 21 bases between. Per the germline V gene, CDR1 is LGHNA and CDR2 is YSLEER. This CDR3 has 16 residues. In DNA, the CDR3 is TGCGCCAGCAGCCAGCTCGGGGGAGGGGGAATGGTTGAGCAGTTCTTC. The encoded protein is CASSQLGGGGMVEQFF.

The rearrangement links TRBV2 to TRBJ1-1; tentative D call: TRBD1 (5 bases). The CDR3 runs 14 residues. Trimming took 8 bases from V and 1 from J, leaving 14 bases between them. The germline V gene encodes CDR1 SNHLY and CDR2 FYNNEI. The CDR3 here is CASQWGLQNTEAFF. The CDR3, as DNA: TGTGCCAGCCAGTGGGGCCTTCAGAACACTGAAGCTTTCTTT.

This sequence joins TRBV4-3 and TRBJ2-7; TRBD2 is a possible D gene (5 bases). Germline assignment: CDR1 LGHNA and CDR2 YSLEER. V dropped 0 bases and J dropped 6 bases, with 21 bases sitting between them. The CDR3 loop spans 17 amino acids. The CDR3 region is CASSQDPGPRAGSEQYF. CDR3 sequence (DNA): TGCGCCAGCAGCCAAGATCCCGGCCCAAGGGCGGGTAGCGAGCAGTACTTC.

The chain employs TRBV5-6 and TRBJ2-5; 15 nucleotides line up with TRBD2. The germline V gene encodes CDR1 SGHDT and CDR2 YYEEEE. Trimming cost V 6 bases and J 4 bases; bases outside gene matches: 13. This CDR3 has 18 amino acids. CDR3 region: CASTPGTSGRRWAETQYF. The CDR3 nucleotides are TGTGCCAGCACCCCTGGGACTAGCGGGAGGCGCTGGGCAGAGACCCAGTACTTC.

The genes are TRBV5-5 and TRBJ2-1; D is possibly TRBD1 (7 bases). The CDR3 loop spans 18 amino acids. The V gene lost 1 base and the J gene lost 5 bases, with 22 bases spanning the gap. Germline loops: CDR1 SGHKS, CDR2 YYEKEE (reference sequence). This chain's CDR3 is CASSLKRDRLRRDNEQFF. CDR3 bases: TGTGCCAGCAGCTTGAAGAGGGACAGACTACGGAGGGACAATGAGCAGTTCTTC.

The chain carries TRBV11-2 and TRBJ1-5; no reliable D call. The ends were cut back, 4 bases at V and 1 base at J, with 17 bases in the middle. Germline values: CDR1 SGHAT, CDR2 FQNNGV. The CDR3 length is 17 residues. This chain's CDR3 is CASSYRLEADSNQPQHF. For the CDR3, the DNA is TGTGCCAGCAGCTATCGCTTGGAGGCGGACAGCAATCAGCCCCAGCATTTT. Full variable domain (remainder filled in from reference TRBV11-2 and TRBJ1-5): EAGVAQSPRYKIIEKRQSVAFWCNPISGHATLYWYQQILGQGPKLLIQFQNNGVVDDSQLPKDRFSAERLKGVDSTLKIQPAKLEDSAVYLCASSYRLEADSNQPQHFGDGTRLSIL.

This clone was seen once. The chain combines TRBV29-1 with TRBJ2-2, with a possible D match to TRBD1 (5 bases). Per the germline V gene, CDR1 is SQVTM and CDR2 is ANQGSEA. This CDR3 spans 14 amino acids. V lost 1 base, J lost 5 bases, and 11 bases lay in between. The CDR3 loop reads CSVEAQATTGELFF. For the CDR3, the DNA is TGCAGCGTTGAAGCACAGGCGACTACCGGGGAGCTGTTTTTT.

The genes are TRBV30 and TRBJ2-1; 7 nucleotides match TRBD2. Per germline, CDR1 GTSNPN and CDR2 SVGIG (reference sequence). Trimming took 0 bases from V and 9 from J; bases not matched to a gene: 11. The CDR3 has 15 amino acids. DNA of the CDR3: TGTGCCTGGAGTGTACTCCTAGCGGAGGAGGGTGAGCAGTTCTTC. It encodes CAWSVLLAEEGEQFF.

The chain has TRBV7-8 and TRBJ2-7; TRBD1 matches 7 bases. The CDR3 is made up of 16 amino acids. Germline V CDR1 and CDR2: SGHVS, FQNEAQ. Trimming at V came to 3 bases and at J to 2 bases, leaving 10 bases not matched to a gene. CDR3: CASSLRTGEITYEQYF. The CDR3 DNA reads as TGTGCCAGCAGCTTGCGCACAGGGGAGATCACCTACGAGCAGTACTTC.

The rearrangement joins TRBV4-3 to TRBJ2-5, with a possible D match to TRBD2 (5 bases). V lost 4 bases, J lost 5 bases, and 14 bases lay in between. The length of the CDR3 is 14 residues. Germline assignment: CDR1 LGHNA and CDR2 YSLEER. The CDR3 nucleotides are TGCGCCAGCAGCCCCGATCGGGGTGCGGAGACCCAGTACTTC. It is translated as CASSPDRGAETQYF.

This clone was detected a few times. V usage is TRBV16 and J usage is TRBJ2-7, with 15 bases matching TRBD2. CDR1 and CDR2 (germline): KGHSY, FQNENV. The CDR3 runs 17 residues. V shed 1 base, J shed 2 bases, and the junction held 3 bases outside the gene matches. Here the CDR3 DNA reads TGTGCCAGCAGCCAATGGGGACTAGCGGGAGGACCCTACGAGCAGTACTTC. Its translation: CASSQWGLAGGPYEQYF.

The rearrangement links TRBV7-6 to TRBJ2-5; TRBD2 aligns across 7 bases. This CDR3 region has 16 residues. V lost 1 base and J lost 4; bases outside the gene matches: 9. Germline CDR1 is SGHVS and CDR2 is FNYEAQ. The CDR3 sequence: CASSLGRGREGETQYF. The CDR3 region has the DNA TGTGCCAGCAGCTTAGGACGGGGCAGGGAGGGAGAGACCCAGTACTTC. Together with reference TRBV7-6 and TRBJ2-5, the CDR3 gives the full variable domain: GAGVSQSPRYKVTKRGQDVALRCDPISGHVSLYWYRQALGQGPEFLTYFNYEAQQDKSGLPNDRFSAERPEGSISTLTIQRTEQRDSAMYRCASSLGRGREGETQYFGPGTRLLVL.

The V and J genes are TRBV4-1 and TRBJ2-1; D remains ambiguous. The V gene's germline CDR1 is MGHRA and CDR2 YSYEKL. This CDR3 has 14 residues. V shed 0 bases and J shed 9 bases, with 12 bases lying between them. CDR3 sequence (DNA): TGCGCCAGCAGCCAAGATCGCAGTGGTGGTGAGCAGTTCTTC. The encoded protein is CASSQDRSGGEQFF.

This clone was seen just once. Here the CDR3 reads CASSKALGCSMFYGYTF. The CDR3 DNA is TGTGCCAGCAGCAAAGCACTAGGGTGCTCAATGTTCTATGGCTACACCTTC. The chain links TRBV21-1 to TRBJ1-2. TRBV21-1 is listed as a pseudogene. CDR3 length equals 17 residues.

The gene calls are TRBV7-8 and TRBJ1-1, with no clear D. V gave up 5 bases and J gave up 6 bases, with 19 bases separating them. This CDR3 is 15 amino acids long. Germline V gene lookup returns CDR1 SGHVS and CDR2 FQNEAQ. For the CDR3, the DNA is TGTGCCAGCAGCCTAGGCGAATGGAGGTTCCCTGAAGCTTTCTTT. As protein: CASSLGEWRFPEAFF.

The chain carries TRBV11-2 and TRBJ2-7, with a possible D match to TRBD2 (5 bases). CDR1 and CDR2 from the germline V gene are SGHAT and FQNNGV. Trimming took 2 bases from V and 0 from J, leaving 14 bases between them. This CDR3 comprises 16 residues. The CDR3 loop is CASSLNVRSGSYEQYF. CDR3 sequence (DNA): TGTGCCAGCAGCTTAAATGTCAGAAGCGGCTCCTACGAGCAGTACTTC. Drawing the rest from reference TRBV11-2 and TRBJ2-7, the complete variable domain is EAGVAQSPRYKIIEKRQSVAFWCNPISGHATLYWYQQILGQGPKLLIQFQNNGVVDDSQLPKDRFSAERLKGVDSTLKIQPAKLEDSAVYLCASSLNVRSGSYEQYFGPGTRLTVT.

This sequence joins TRBV5-1 and TRBJ1-1, with a weak D call TRBD1 (6 bases). Germline V gives CDR1 SGHRS, CDR2 YFSETQ. The CDR3 extends over 14 amino acids. V gave up 2 bases and J gave up 6 bases, with 14 bases separating them. CDR3 in amino acids: CASSFSQGWAEAFF. The CDR3 region has the DNA TGCGCCAGCAGCTTCTCCCAGGGGTGGGCTGAAGCTTTCTTT.

The chain joins TRBV9 to TRBJ1-1; TRBD1 agrees at 7 bases. Trimming at V came to 6 bases and at J to 0 bases, leaving 5 bases not matched to a gene. CDR3 size: 14 residues. Germline V gene data show CDR1 as SGDLS and CDR2 as YYNGEE. CDR3 sequence: CASNRDSLNTEAFF. As DNA, the CDR3 is TGTGCCAGCAACCGGGACAGTCTGAACACTGAAGCTTTCTTT.

The genes are TRBV6-1 and TRBJ2-7, with D possibly TRBD1 on 5 matching bases. CDR3 length equals 14 residues. V lost 6 bases and J 5 bases, leaving 17 bases between the germline ends. CDR1 is MNHNS, CDR2 SASEGT, per germline. CDR3 loop: CASSPTQGGDEQYF. CDR3 sequence (DNA): TGTGCCAGCAGCCCGACCCAGGGTGGAGACGAGCAGTACTTC.

The V gene is TRBV4-1, the J gene TRBJ2-3; D gene uncertain. Between the trimmed V and J ends, which lost 0 bases and 2 bases, there was a span of 12 bases. This CDR3 spans 16 amino acids. Per germline, CDR1 MGHRA and CDR2 YSYEKL. CDR3 in amino acids: CASSQDSAGPTDTQYF. The CDR3 DNA follows: TGCGCCAGCAGCCAAGATTCCGCTGGCCCCACAGATACGCAGTATTTT.

V and J are TRBV4-1 and TRBJ1-2, with 9 bases matching TRBD1. CDR1 and CDR2 from the germline V gene are MGHRA and YSYEKL. J was trimmed by 0 bases and V by 4 bases; bases with no gene match: 3. CDR3 length: 15 amino acids. This chain's CDR3 is CASSRGQGANYGYTF. CDR3 DNA sequence: TGCGCCAGCAGCCGGGGACAGGGCGCTAACTATGGCTACACCTTC.

The chain carries TRBV5-1 and TRBJ2-1; 13 bases are a match to TRBD2. Unmatched junction bases numbered 7, after V lost 0 bases and J lost 13 bases. This CDR3 has 15 amino acids. Germline V gene sequence: CDR1 SGHRS, CDR2 YFSETQ. The CDR3 sequence is CASSLDGTSGVSQFF. The CDR3 coding sequence is TGCGCCAGCAGCTTGGACGGGACTAGCGGGGTATCCCAGTTCTTC.

This chain uses TRBV7-9 with TRBJ1-2, with 7 bases aligning to TRBD1. J gave up 1 base and V 5 bases, and 4 bases lay outside the gene matches. Germline V lookup: CDR1 SEHNR, CDR2 FQNEAQ (reference sequence). This CDR3 spans 14 amino acids. DNA of the CDR3: TGTGCCAGCAGCAACCGACAGGGTAACTATGGCTACACCTTC. It yields the protein CASSNRQGNYGYTF. The full variable domain, with the rest looked up from reference TRBV7-9 and TRBJ1-2, is DTGVSQNPRHKITKRGQNVTFRCDPISEHNRLYWYRQTLGQGPEFLTYFQNEAQLEKSRLLSDRFSAERPKGSFSTLEIQRTEQGDSAMYLCASSNRQGNYGYTFGSGTRLTVV.

V gene TRBV6-4 combines with J gene TRBJ2-3; TRBD2 is a possible D gene (5 bases). Germline CDR1 reads MRHNA; CDR2 reads SNTAGT. The CDR3 extends over 17 amino acids. The V and J ends lost 2 bases and 1 base respectively, with 16 bases between them. The CDR3 loop reads CASSDTFNLGGTDTQYF. The CDR3 DNA is TGTGCCAGCAGTGACACTTTCAACTTGGGAGGCACAGATACGCAGTATTTT.